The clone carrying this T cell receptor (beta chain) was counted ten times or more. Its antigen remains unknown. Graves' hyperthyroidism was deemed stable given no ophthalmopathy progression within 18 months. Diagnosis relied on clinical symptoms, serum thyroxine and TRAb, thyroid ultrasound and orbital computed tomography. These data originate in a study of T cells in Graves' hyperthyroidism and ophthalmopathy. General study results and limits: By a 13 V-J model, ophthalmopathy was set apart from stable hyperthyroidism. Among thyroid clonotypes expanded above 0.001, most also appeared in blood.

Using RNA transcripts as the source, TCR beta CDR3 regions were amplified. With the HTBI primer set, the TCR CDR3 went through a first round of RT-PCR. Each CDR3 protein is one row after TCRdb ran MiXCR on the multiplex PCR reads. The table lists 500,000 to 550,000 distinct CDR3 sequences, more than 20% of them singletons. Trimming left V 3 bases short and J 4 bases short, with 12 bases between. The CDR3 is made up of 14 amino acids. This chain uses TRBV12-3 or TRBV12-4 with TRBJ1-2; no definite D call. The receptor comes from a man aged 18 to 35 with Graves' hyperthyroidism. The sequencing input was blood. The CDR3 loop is CASSFRKGTYGYTF. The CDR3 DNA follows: TGTGCCAGCAGTTTCAGAAAGGGTACCTATGGCTACACCTTC.